Presented here are 15 T cell receptor beta chains from one specimen sequenced in a study of shared clonotypes between healthy human individuals (dated by TCRdb to about 2020). CD8 naive samples consisted of CD45RO-negative cells that were positively selected for CCR7, yielding a CD45RA+CCR7+ population without TemRA cells. Receptor libraries were prepared by the immunoSEQ multiplex PCR assay. The table was pulled from immuneACCESS by TCRdb, which kept in-frame rearrangements only. Such tables lose some clones; where checked, under half of the loss comes from unresolved V genes, and the rest has no known cause. The sample yields a few million clones; around 93% were counted once. The ten largest clones capture roughly 1.7% of the sample. Sequences were obtained from naive CD8+ T cells from PBMCs. What this sample's cell subset or site label stands for: CD45RA+CCR7+. These receptors were obtained from a man in his late teens or twenties in good health. Some clones in this sample may be carry-over from other donors' samples.

The chain links TRBV19 to TRBJ1-1, with D unresolved. Deletions cut 1 base from V and 0 bases from J, with 6 bases between. The germline CDR1 and CDR2 sequences are LNHDA and SQIVND (reference sequence). The CDR3 length is 14 residues. The CDR3 DNA sequence: TGTGCCAGTAGTATAGTGTCAATGAACACTGAAGCTTTCTTT. This translates into CASSIVSMNTEAFF.

V usage is TRBV11-2 and J usage is TRBJ1-2, with D maybe TRBD1 (5 bases). V was shortened by 1 base and J by 0 bases, with 15 bases between the two germline ends. The CDR3 is 17 amino acids. The V gene's germline CDR1 is SGHAT and CDR2 FQNNGV. In DNA, the CDR3 is TGTGCCAGCAGCTTAGGGGGGGTTGGGGCCTCTAACTATGGCTACACCTTC. Residues: CASSLGGVGASNYGYTF.

The V gene is TRBV27, the J gene TRBJ2-2, with D possibly being TRBD1 (5 bases). With 4 bases removed from V and 0 bases from J, the gap between germline ends came to 9 bases. CDR1 is MNHEY, CDR2 SMNVEV, per germline (reference sequence). This CDR3 contains 15 residues. CDR3 nucleotide sequence: TGTGCCAGCAGTTCCGACAGAACGAACACCGGGGAGCTGTTTTTT. The encoded protein is CASSSDRTNTGELFF.

This sequence joins TRBV7-2 and TRBJ1-4, with 11 bases aligning to TRBD1. V dropped 2 bases and J dropped 4; count of bases not matched to a gene: 3. CDR1 is SGHTA and CDR2 is FQGNSA in the germline V gene. This CDR3 is built from 16 residues. Written as DNA, the CDR3 is TGTGCCAGCAGCTTAAGGACAGGGGGCGTTAATGAAAAACTGTTTTTT. Residues: CASSLRTGGVNEKLFF.

The V gene is TRBV27, the J gene TRBJ2-2, with a weak D call TRBD2 (5 bases). CDR3 size: 15 residues. The V gene lost 4 bases and the J gene lost 6 bases, with 15 bases spanning the gap. The V gene's germline CDR1 is MNHEY and CDR2 SMNVEV (reference sequence). The CDR3 sequence is CASSSQLVSAGELFF. DNA of the CDR3: TGTGCCAGCAGTTCCCAACTAGTTTCCGCCGGGGAGCTGTTTTTT.

V is TRBV5-1 and J is TRBJ2-1, with 7 bases aligning to TRBD2. CDR3 length equals 18 residues. Germline lookup yields CDR1 SGHRS and CDR2 YFSETQ. Trimming cost V 0 bases and J 7 bases; bases outside gene matches: 16. CDR3 loop: CASSLAELLREGGNEQFF. CDR3 in DNA: TGCGCCAGCAGCTTGGCCGAACTTTTGAGGGAGGGTGGTAATGAGCAGTTCTTC. Full variable domain (rest looked up from reference TRBV5-1 and TRBJ2-1): KAGVTQTPRYLIKTRGQQVTLSCSPISGHRSVSWYQQTPGQGLQFLFEYFSETQRNKGNFPGRFSGRQFSNSRSEMNVSTLELGDSALYLCASSLAELLREGGNEQFFGPGTRLTVL.

The rearrangement uses TRBV11-2 and TRBJ1-2; no reliable D call. CDR1 SGHAT and CDR2 FQNNGV come from the germline V gene. V gave up 5 bases and J gave up 3 bases, with 16 bases separating them. The length of the CDR3 is 15 residues. CDR3 coding DNA: TGTGCCAGCAGCCCCACCCTTACACAATACTATGGCTACACCTTC. Translation: CASSPTLTQYYGYTF.

The J gene is TRBJ2-7, the V gene TRBV27, with D possibly being TRBD2 (6 bases). V was pared by 5 bases and J by 0 bases, with 17 bases between. Germline CDR1 and CDR2: MNHEY and SMNVEV (reference sequence). The CDR3 sequence is 16 residues long. The CDR3 nucleotides read TGTGCCAGCAGTCCCTCGACGGGGGTCCTCTCCTACGAGCAGTACTTC. Its protein is CASSPSTGVLSYEQYF.

As regards this clone: This sample also contains other DNA sequences that code for the same CDR3. The rearrangement links TRBV28 to TRBJ2-5; D call uncertain. Germline V lookup: CDR1 MDHEN, CDR2 SYDVKM. V was shortened by 4 bases and J by 0 bases, with 9 bases between the two germline ends. The CDR3 covers 14 residues. For the CDR3, the DNA is TGTGCCAGCAGTTCCGGACGGGACCAAGAGACCCAGTACTTC. It codes for CASSSGRDQETQYF.

V is TRBV9 and J is TRBJ2-2; D gene ambiguous. Between the trimmed V and J ends, which lost 4 bases and 0 bases, there was a span of 10 bases. The CDR3 runs 15 residues. CDR1 is SGDLS and CDR2 is YYNGEE in the germline V gene. CDR3: CASSPRLSNTGELFF. DNA for the CDR3: TGTGCCAGCAGCCCCCGACTGTCGAACACCGGGGAGCTGTTTTTT.

The CDR3 reads CASSLSRTGPPLNEQFF. CDR3 nucleotides: TGTGCCAGCAGTTTATCCCGGACAGGGCCCCCTCTCAATGAGCAGTTCTTC. This chain links TRBV27 with TRBJ2-1, with 8 bases fitting TRBD1. V shed 0 bases, J shed 6 bases, and the junction held 10 bases outside the gene matches. Looked up from germline, CDR1 is MNHEY and CDR2 is SMNVEV (reference sequence). The CDR3 runs 17 residues.

This chain links TRBV30 with TRBJ2-1; unclear D gene. Germline CDR1 GTSNPN, CDR2 SVGIG (reference sequence). The CDR3 runs to 12 residues. The germline V and J ends were trimmed by 5 bases and 3 bases, with 8 bases remaining between them. The CDR3 region is CAWDDFYNEQFF. For the CDR3, the DNA is TGTGCCTGGGACGATTTCTACAATGAGCAGTTCTTC.

The V and J genes are TRBV13 and TRBJ2-3, with D uncertain. Trimming stripped 8 bases from V and 6 bases from J, with 12 bases between. There are 12 residues in the CDR3. The germline V gene encodes CDR1 PRHDT and CDR2 FYEKMQ (reference sequence). The CDR3 spells CASATPKDTQYF. DNA for the CDR3: TGTGCCAGCGCCACCCCTAAGGATACGCAGTATTTT.

V gene TRBV5-1 combines with J gene TRBJ1-4, with TRBD1 matching over 10 bases. From germline, CDR1 is SGHRS and CDR2 YFSETQ. The CDR3 has 16 residues. Losses at the gene ends were 7 bases for V and 8 bases for J; bases not matched to a gene: 14. This CDR3 reads CASHSGQGVYGEKLFF. CDR3 nucleotide sequence: TGCGCCAGCCACTCTGGACAGGGGGTTTACGGCGAAAAACTGTTTTTT.

As to this clone: Relative to the germline gene, one junction end is altered; a read error may explain this. V and J are TRBV27 and TRBJ2-7; D gene unclear. Germline values: CDR1 MNHEY, CDR2 SMNVEV (reference sequence). The CDR3 length is 15 residues. The CDR3, as DNA: TGTACCAGCAGTTTGGGCCGGCCCAGGTCCTACGAGCAGTACTTC. Translated, it gives CTSSLGRPRSYEQYF.